Below, 20 T cell receptor beta chains from the same sample are listed, as sequenced in a study of T cell repertoires in cytomegalovirus infection. Each CDR3 protein gets one entry after TCRdb re-called the reads with MiXCR. The sample holds some 700,000 distinct CDR3 sequences, 35% to 45% seen once. The sequencing input was PBMCs. These receptors were obtained from a human donor in good health (CMV status not recorded). Some clones in this sample may be carry-over from other donors' samples.

This rearrangement joins TRBV28 to TRBJ2-5, with TRBD2 matching 7 bases. CDR3 length equals 15 residues. The V gene end was trimmed by 10 bases and the J gene end by 2 bases; junction bases not matched to a gene: 13. Germline CDR1 is MDHEN and CDR2 is SYDVKM. The CDR3 bases are TGTGCCACCATCCCGAGTGGTAGCGGGCAAGAGACCCAGTACTTC. Protein: CATIPSGSGQETQYF.

This clonotype was seen ten or more times. The chain joins TRBV14 to TRBJ1-1; no definite D call. The CDR3 is made up of 14 amino acids. Germline CDR1 and CDR2: SGHDN and FVKESK. Trimming left V 2 bases short and J 1 base short, with 8 bases between. CDR3 nucleotides: TGTGCCAGCAGCCAAAGGTCTTGGAACACTGAAGCTTTCTTT. Translated, it gives CASSQRSWNTEAFF. Variable domain in full (rest from reference TRBV14 and TRBJ1-1): EAGVTQFPSHSVIEKGQTVTLRCDPISGHDNLYWYRRVMGKEIKFLLHFVKESKQDESGMPNNRFLAERTGGTYSTLKVQPAELEDSGVYFCASSQRSWNTEAFFGQGTRLTVV.

The J gene is TRBJ2-5, the V gene TRBV2; 11 bases agree with TRBD1. Germline lookup yields CDR1 SNHLY and CDR2 FYNNEI. The CDR3 has 15 residues. Trimming cost V 4 bases and J 7 bases; bases outside gene matches: 8. CDR3 nucleotides: TGTGCCAGCAGTGGTAGCGGGACAGGGGGTGTGACCCAGTACTTC. Translation: CASSGSGTGGVTQYF. Full variable domain (rest looked up from reference TRBV2 and TRBJ2-5): EPEVTQTPSHQVTQMGQEVILRCVPISNHLYFYWYRQILGQKVEFLVSFYNNEISEKSEIFDDQFSVERPDGSNFTLKIRSTKLEDSAMYFCASSGSGTGGVTQYFGPGTRLLVL.

This sequence joins TRBV7-8 and TRBJ2-7, with D perhaps matching TRBD1 (5 bases). This CDR3 is 14 amino acids long. Deletions cut 4 bases from V and 3 bases from J, with 13 bases between. The germline gives CDR1 SGHVS, CDR2 FQNEAQ. The CDR3 here is CASSYTEGDYEQYF. The CDR3 bases are TGTGCCAGCAGCTACACAGAAGGGGACTACGAGCAGTACTTC.

V gene TRBV6-6 combines with J gene TRBJ1-4; D is undetermined. Germline CDR1 reads MNHNY; CDR2 reads SVGAGI (reference sequence). The CDR3 consists of 16 residues. Trimming left V 0 bases short and J 0 bases short, with 8 bases between. CDR3: CASSYSPPATNEKLFF. CDR3 DNA sequence: TGTGCCAGCAGTTACTCCCCCCCCGCAACTAATGAAAAACTGTTTTTT.

Points on this clonotype: At one end, the junction sequence differs from germline, possibly due to a read error. The chain employs TRBV10-3 and TRBJ1-1; TRBD1 agrees at 8 bases. Germline loops: CDR1 ENHRY, CDR2 SYGVKD. This CDR3 has 14 amino acids. CDR3: CAFRKGQGVTEAFF. The CDR3 coding sequence is TGTGCCTTCAGGAAAGGACAGGGCGTCACTGAAGCTTTCTTT.

This clonotype has only a few counts. The chain uses TRBV7-4 and TRBJ2-2, with TRBD2 as a possible D gene (5 bases). V lost 5 bases to trimming and J lost 6 bases, with 10 bases between them. This CDR3 has 13 amino acids. CDR1 is SGHVT, CDR2 SQSDAQ, per germline. The CDR3 loop reads CASSEWEPGELFF. In DNA form, the CDR3 reads TGTGCCAGCAGCGAATGGGAGCCCGGGGAGCTGTTTTTT.

Regarding this clonotype: No conserved phenylalanine or tryptophan ends this CDR3, so it is likely a read error. V and J are TRBV7-4 and TRBJ1-2; TRBD1 is a possible D gene (5 bases). The CDR3 covers 13 residues. Trimming stripped 6 bases from V and 8 bases from J, with 16 bases between. Per germline, CDR1 SGHVT and CDR2 SQSDAQ. CDR3 loop: CASSTDRGGGYTL. In DNA form, the CDR3 reads TGTGCCAGCAGTACCGACAGAGGTGGAGGCTACACCTTA.

This CDR3 reads CASSLGVSGAAYEQYF. The CDR3 DNA follows: TGTGCCAGCAGCTTAGGGGTTAGCGGGGCCGCCTACGAGCAGTACTTC. J is TRBJ2-7 and V is TRBV7-9; 8 nucleotides align to TRBD2. The germline CDR1 and CDR2 sequences are SEHNR and FQNEAQ (reference sequence). The V gene end was trimmed by 1 base and the J gene end by 2 bases; junction bases not matched to a gene: 7. The CDR3 consists of 16 residues.

The V gene is TRBV7-2, the J gene TRBJ2-3; D is undetermined. The CDR3 sequence is 16 residues long. Per germline, CDR1 SGHTA and CDR2 FQGNSA. Trimming shortened V by 1 base and J by 1 base, and 12 bases separated the two germline ends. CDR3 residues: CASSLGFSWGTDTQYF. The CDR3, as DNA: TGTGCCAGCAGCTTAGGATTTAGTTGGGGCACAGATACGCAGTATTTT.

The chain couples TRBV2 to TRBJ2-5; D assignment may be TRBD1 or TRBD2 (6 bases each). CDR1 is SNHLY, CDR2 FYNNEI, per germline. Between the trimmed V and J ends, which lost 5 bases and 1 base, there was a span of 14 bases. This CDR3 spans 15 amino acids. The CDR3 spells CASSSSRDTQETQYF. The DNA of the CDR3 is TGTGCCAGCAGTTCCTCGCGGGACACCCAAGAGACCCAGTACTTC.

The sample holds a few counts of this clonotype. This sequence joins TRBV7-3 and TRBJ1-1; D unclear. Trimming took off 2 bases at V and 3 bases at J, with 10 bases between the two ends. Germline CDR1 reads SGHTA; CDR2 reads FQGTGA. CDR3 length: 14 residues. CDR3 sequence (DNA): TGTGCCAGCAGCTTAGGGTTTTCGGACACTGAAGCTTTCTTT. Amino acids: CASSLGFSDTEAFF.

V and J are TRBV28 and TRBJ2-2, with 7 bases that match TRBD1. V lost 7 bases to trimming and J lost 1 base; unmatched junction nucleotides: 3. CDR1 is MDHEN and CDR2 is SYDVKM in the germline V gene. The CDR3 totals 14 residues. The CDR3 region is CASTRDRNTGELFF. CDR3 sequence (DNA): TGTGCCAGCACCCGGGACAGGAACACCGGGGAGCTGTTTTTT. Full variable domain (outside the CDR3, taken from reference TRBV28 and TRBJ2-2): DVKVTQSSRYLVKRTGEKVFLECVQDMDHENMFWYRQDPGLGLRLIYFSYDVKMKEKGDIPEGYSVSREKKERFSLILESASTNQTSMYLCASTRDRNTGELFFGEGSRLTVL.

The chain couples TRBV6-5 to TRBJ1-1; the D gene is possibly TRBD1 (6 bases). The V end was cut by 11 bases, the J end by 4 bases, with 17 bases between. The CDR3 sequence is 13 residues long. In germline, CDR1 is MNHEY, CDR2 SVGAGI. In DNA, the CDR3 is TGTGCCCGCCGTCCCGGAGGGGGCACTGAAGCTTTCTTT. It codes for CARRPGGGTEAFF.

This clonotype was found a few times. This chain connects TRBV28 to TRBJ1-2; D uncertain. CDR3 length: 14 residues. The ends were cut back, 5 bases at V and 0 bases at J, with 10 bases in the middle. Germline V gives CDR1 MDHEN, CDR2 SYDVKM. The chain's CDR3 is CASSRFGSNYGYTF. CDR3 in DNA: TGTGCCAGCAGTAGATTTGGATCTAACTATGGCTACACCTTC.

V and J are TRBV12-3 or TRBV12-4 and TRBJ2-2; possibly TRBD2 for D (5 bases). Trimming removed 4 bases from V and 1 base from J, with 10 bases in between. The length of the CDR3 is 15 residues. CDR3 amino acids: CASSSQRRNTGELFF. CDR3 sequence (DNA): TGTGCCAGCAGTTCACAGCGGAGGAACACCGGGGAGCTGTTTTTT.

This clonotype was counted at least ten times. The gene calls are TRBV7-2 and TRBJ2-3, with D uncertain. V shed 1 base and J shed 5 bases, with 4 bases lying between them. CDR3 length equals 12 residues. The V gene's germline CDR1 is SGHTA and CDR2 FQGNSA. Here the CDR3 reads CASSLVRDTQYF. The CDR3 DNA reads as TGTGCCAGCAGCTTAGTCCGAGATACGCAGTATTTT.

The rearrangement links TRBV7-2 to TRBJ2-7, with 9 bases fitting TRBD2. With 5 bases clipped from V and 0 bases from J, the junction kept 5 bases outside the gene matches. Germline assignment: CDR1 SGHTA and CDR2 FQGNSA. CDR3 length equals 15 residues. CDR3 amino acids: CASSHDSGSSYEQYF. The CDR3 bases are TGTGCCAGCAGCCACGATAGCGGGAGCTCCTACGAGCAGTACTTC.

This clonotype turned up a few times. This CDR3 is CASMGSTDTQYF. In DNA, the CDR3 is TGTGCCAGCATGGGTTCCACAGATACGCAGTATTTT. The rearrangement joins TRBV28 to TRBJ2-3; D is unclear. Trimming took off 7 bases at V and 2 bases at J, with 7 bases between the two ends. CDR1 is MDHEN, CDR2 SYDVKM, per germline. The CDR3 is 12 amino acids.

This clonotype was counted between two and nine times. The J gene is TRBJ1-3, the V gene TRBV20-1, with 8 bases matching TRBD1. Germline assignment: CDR1 DFQATT and CDR2 SNEGSKA (reference sequence). The CDR3 contains 17 residues. The V gene end was trimmed by 1 base and the J gene end by 2 bases; junction bases not matched to a gene: 10. This chain's CDR3 is CSARAVMGQATGNTIYF. The DNA of the CDR3 is TGCAGTGCTAGAGCCGTAATGGGACAGGCTACTGGAAACACCATATATTTT.